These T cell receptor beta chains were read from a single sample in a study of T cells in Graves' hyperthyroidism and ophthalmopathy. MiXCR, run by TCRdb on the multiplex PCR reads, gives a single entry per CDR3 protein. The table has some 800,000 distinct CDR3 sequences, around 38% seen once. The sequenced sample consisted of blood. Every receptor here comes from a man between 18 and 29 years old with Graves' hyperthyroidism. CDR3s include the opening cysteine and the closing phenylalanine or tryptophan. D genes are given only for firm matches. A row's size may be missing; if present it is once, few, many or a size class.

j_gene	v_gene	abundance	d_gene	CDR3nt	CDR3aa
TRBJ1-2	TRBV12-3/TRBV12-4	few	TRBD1	TGTGCCAGCAGTTCGGGACAGGCCCTAGCTAACTATGGCTACACCTTC	CASSSGQALANYGYTF
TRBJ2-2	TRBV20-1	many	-	TGCAGTGCTAGAGATCAGCAGGCCACGAACACCGGGGAGCTGTTTTTT	CSARDQQATNTGELFF
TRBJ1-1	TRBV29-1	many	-	TGCAGCGTTGAAGGGTTTCCAGGACAGACGAACACTGAAGCTTTCTTT	CSVEGFPGQTNTEAFF
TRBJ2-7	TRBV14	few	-	TGTGCCAGCAGCCAAGACCCGAGCTCCTACGAGCAGTACTTC	CASSQDPSSYEQYF
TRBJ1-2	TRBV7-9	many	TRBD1	TGTGCCAGCAGCGTCAGGGGGCGAGAGTGGGGCTACACCTTC	CASSVRGREWGYTF
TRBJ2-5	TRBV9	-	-	TGTGCCAGCAGCCAAGTAGAGGGCCGCGAGGAGACCCAGTACTTC	CASSQVEGREETQYF
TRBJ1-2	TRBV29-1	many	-	TGCAGCGCCGGGGACCTTGATGGTAGCTATGGCTACACCTTC	CSAGDLDGSYGYTF
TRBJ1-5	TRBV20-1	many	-	TGCAGTGCTTGGAGAACCTCCGGAGGGCAGCCCCAGCATTTT	CSAWRTSGGQPQHF
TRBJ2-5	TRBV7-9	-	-	TGTGCCAGCAGCCCCCTATCGGACGCCCAGCACTTC	CASSPLSDAQHF
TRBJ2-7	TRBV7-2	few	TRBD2	TGTGCCAGCAGCTCTAGTCCTAGCGGGAGCTCCTACGAGCAGTACTTC	CASSSSPSGSSYEQYF
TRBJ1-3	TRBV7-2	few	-	TGTGCCAGCAGCTTAGACCGGGGGGTTTCGGGAAACACCATATATTTT	CASSLDRGVSGNTIYF
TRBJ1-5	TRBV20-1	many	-	TGCAGTGCTGCCCGCGATCAGCCCCAGCATTTT	CSAARDQPQHF
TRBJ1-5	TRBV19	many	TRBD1	TGTGCCAGTAGTTCCTCCAGGGGGGGTTTCAATCAGCCCCAGCATTTT	CASSSSRGGFNQPQHF
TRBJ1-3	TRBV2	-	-	TGTGCCAGCAGCGAAAATGCGGGATATGGAAACACCATATATTTT	CASSENAGYGNTIYF
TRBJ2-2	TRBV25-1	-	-	TGTGCCAGCAGCTTGGATGGGGTGAACACCGGGGAGCTGTTTTTT	CASSLDGVNTGELFF
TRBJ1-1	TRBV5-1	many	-	TGCGCCAGCAGGGGAAACGCTGAAGCTTTCTTT	CASRGNAEAFF
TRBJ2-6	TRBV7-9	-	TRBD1	TGTGCCAGCAGCTTACGGACAGGAGCCTGGAGTTCTGGGACCAACGTCCTGACTTTC	CASSLRTGAWSSGTNVLTF
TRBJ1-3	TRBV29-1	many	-	TGCAGCGTTTCTACCCGGTTCTCTGGAAACACCATATATTTT	CSVSTRFSGNTIYF
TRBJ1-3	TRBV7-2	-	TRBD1	TGTGCCAGCAGCTTCTCACTAAAACAGGGGGCGAGCGGAAACACCATATATTTT	CASSFSLKQGASGNTIYF
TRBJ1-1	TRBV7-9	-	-	TGTGCCAGCAGCTCCGCACAGGGAAAAGGGACTGAAGCTTTCTTT	CASSSAQGKGTEAFF
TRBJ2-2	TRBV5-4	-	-	TGTGCCAGCAGCCAAGTCTCCGGGGAGCTGTTTTTT	CASSQVSGELFF
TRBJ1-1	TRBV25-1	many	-	TGTGCCAGCAGTGAATTCCTTGTGGGTGAAGCTTTCTTT	CASSEFLVGEAFF
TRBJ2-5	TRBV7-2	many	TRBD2	TGTGCCAGCAGCCGGGGCAGGGAGGGAGAGACCCAGTACTTC	CASSRGREGETQYF
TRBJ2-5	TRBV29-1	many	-	TGCAGCGTTGGGAACGGGTACCAAGAGACCCAGTACTTC	CSVGNGYQETQYF
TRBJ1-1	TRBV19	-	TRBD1	TGTGCCAGTAGTTCGGACAGGGGGTTGACTGAAGCTTTCTTT	CASSSDRGLTEAFF
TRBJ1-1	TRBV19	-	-	TGTGCCAGTGCCCTTGGGAACAATGAAGCTTTCTTT	CASALGNNEAFF
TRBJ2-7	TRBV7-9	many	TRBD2	TGTGCCAGCAGGTTTAGGTTGGTTAGCGGGAGCTACGAGCAGTACTTC	CASRFRLVSGSYEQYF
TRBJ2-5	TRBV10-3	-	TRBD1	TGTGCCACCGGGACAGGGGTCCAAGAGACCCAGTACTTC	CATGTGVQETQYF
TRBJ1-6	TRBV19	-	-	TGTGCCAGTAGTTCCCTCGGGTCTGGATCACCCCTCCACTTT	CASSSLGSGSPLHF